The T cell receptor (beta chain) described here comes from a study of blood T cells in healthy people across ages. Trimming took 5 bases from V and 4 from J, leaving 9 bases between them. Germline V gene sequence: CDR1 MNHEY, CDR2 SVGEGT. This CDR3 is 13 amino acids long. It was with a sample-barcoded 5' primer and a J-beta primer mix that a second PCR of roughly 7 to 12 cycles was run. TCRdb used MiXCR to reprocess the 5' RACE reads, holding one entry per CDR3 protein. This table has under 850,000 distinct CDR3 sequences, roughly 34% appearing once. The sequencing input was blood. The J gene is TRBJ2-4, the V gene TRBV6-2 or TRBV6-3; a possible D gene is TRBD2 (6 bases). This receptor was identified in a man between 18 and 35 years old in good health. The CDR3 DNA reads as TGTGCCAGCAGTGGGGACTTTAAAAACATTCAGTACTTC. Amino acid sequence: CASSGDFKNIQYF.